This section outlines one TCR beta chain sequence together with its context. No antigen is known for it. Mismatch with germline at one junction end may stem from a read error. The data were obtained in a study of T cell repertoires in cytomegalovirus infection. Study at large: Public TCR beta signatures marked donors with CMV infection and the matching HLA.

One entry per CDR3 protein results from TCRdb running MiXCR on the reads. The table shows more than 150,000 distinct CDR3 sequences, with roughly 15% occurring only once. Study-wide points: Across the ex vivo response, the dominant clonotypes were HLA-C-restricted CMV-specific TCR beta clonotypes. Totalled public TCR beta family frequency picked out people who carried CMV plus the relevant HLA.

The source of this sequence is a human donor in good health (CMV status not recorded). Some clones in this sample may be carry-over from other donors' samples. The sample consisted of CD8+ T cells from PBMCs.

The CDR3 DNA reads as TGTGCCAACAGCCCAGGTCCGGGGACCGGGGAGCTGTTTTTT. This gives the protein CANSPGPGTGELFF. This chain uses TRBV7-6 with TRBJ2-2; D is perhaps TRBD2 (5 bases). Per the germline V gene, CDR1 is SGHVS and CDR2 is FNYEAQ. This CDR3 has 14 residues.